Shown below are 30 T cell receptor beta chains from a single sample sequenced in a study of blood T cell repertoires in COVID-19 (TCRdb year 2020). Library creation used the immunoSEQ multiplex PCR assay. TCRdb holds this immuneACCESS table with in-frame rearrangements only. Some clones are missing; in checked studies, unresolved V genes explain under half, and the rest has no known cause. Within this sample are about 75,000 clones, with more than 70% of them counted one time only. The top ten hold roughly a fifth of the sample. Source material: peripheral blood. These receptors all stem from a human donor in a cohort sampled during active COVID-19.

The V and J genes are TRBV5-1 and TRBJ2-7, with TRBD1 matching 8 bases. The V gene's germline CDR1 is SGHRS and CDR2 YFSETQ. V was clipped by 4 bases and J by 6 bases; unmatched bases: 9. The CDR3 sequence is 14 residues long. The CDR3 here is CASSISGTGSEQYF. The CDR3 coding sequence is TGCGCCAGCAGCATCTCCGGGACAGGCAGCGAGCAGTACTTC.

About this clone: The same CDR3 is also encoded by other DNA sequences in this sample. The genes are TRBV15 and TRBJ2-7; D unclear. Trimming removed 0 bases at V and 2 bases at J, with 2 bases between. The germline CDR1 and CDR2 sequences are LNHNV and YYDKDF (reference sequence). This CDR3 is 12 amino acids long. The CDR3 region is CATSRDTYEQYF. In DNA form, the CDR3 reads TGTGCCACCAGCAGAGACACCTACGAGCAGTACTTC.

This clone occurred many times. The chain couples TRBV27 to TRBJ2-3; 10 bases are a match to TRBD2. CDR1 and CDR2 from the germline V gene are MNHEY and SMNVEV (reference sequence). CDR3 size: 13 residues. The V and J ends lost 6 bases and 5 bases, in that order; junction bases with no gene match: 2. The CDR3 reads CASRSGGGDTQYF. As DNA, the CDR3 is TGTGCCAGCAGGAGCGGGGGGGGAGATACGCAGTATTTT.

The rearrangement joins TRBV6-2 or TRBV6-3 to TRBJ1-1, with D hard to call. Germline V gene sequence: CDR1 MNHEY, CDR2 SVGEGT. The CDR3 is 20 residues long. The V and J ends lost 0 bases and 2 bases respectively, with 25 bases between them. The CDR3 region has the DNA TGTGCCAGCAGTTACTCGAGGGCCGTATTTAGTGGAGAGACCAACACTGAAGCTTTCTTT. Protein product: CASSYSRAVFSGETNTEAFF.

The CDR3 loop reads CASSSQAATSPYEQYF. The CDR3 DNA reads TGTGCCAGCAGCTCCCAAGCAGCGACTAGTCCGTACGAGCAGTACTTC. The chain combines TRBV11-2 with TRBJ2-7, with D maybe TRBD2 (6 bases). This CDR3 is 16 amino acids long. Germline lookup yields CDR1 SGHAT and CDR2 FQNNGV. Trimming pared 4 bases from V and 4 bases from J, leaving 20 bases between.

The chain is built from TRBV6-5 and TRBJ2-3; 7 nucleotides match TRBD1. Germline lookup yields CDR1 MNHEY and CDR2 SVGAGI. This CDR3 comprises 14 residues. V was clipped by 5 bases and J by 6 bases; unmatched bases: 8. The CDR3 nucleotides read TGTGCCAGCAGTACACCGACAGGGCCCGATACGCAGTATTTT. It translates to CASSTPTGPDTQYF.

V usage is TRBV11-2 and J usage is TRBJ2-7; 7 bases agree with TRBD1. The J segment lost 1 base and the V segment lost 5 bases, leaving 20 bases of the junction unmatched. Germline assignment: CDR1 SGHAT and CDR2 FQNNGV. The length of the CDR3 is 19 residues. DNA of the CDR3: TGTGCCAGCAGCCCCATTAATTGGGCACAGGGGAGAGGGTCCTACGAGCAGTACTTC. Amino acid sequence: CASSPINWAQGRGSYEQYF.

The genes are TRBV29-1 and TRBJ2-2; 7 bases align to TRBD1. Germline loops: CDR1 SQVTM, CDR2 ANQGSEA. The junction had 6 bases not matched to a gene; V was cut back by 5 bases and J by 6 bases. This CDR3 region has 13 residues. CDR3 region: CSVTHRGPGELFF. CDR3 in DNA: TGCAGCGTTACCCACAGGGGCCCCGGGGAGCTGTTTTTT.

The rearrangement uses TRBV9 and TRBJ2-1; the match to TRBD2 covers 7 bases. V gave up 7 bases and J gave up 8 bases; unmatched junction bases: 12. CDR1 and CDR2 from the germline V gene are SGDLS and YYNGEE. The CDR3 has 14 amino acids. This CDR3 is CASRSTGGSDEQFF. CDR3 nucleotides: TGTGCCAGCCGTTCCACGGGGGGATCTGATGAGCAGTTCTTC.

This chain joins TRBV5-1 and TRBJ1-3; D perhaps matches TRBD1 (6 bases). Per germline, CDR1 SGHRS and CDR2 YFSETQ. V lost 4 bases and J 0 bases, leaving 17 bases between the germline ends. The length of the CDR3 is 17 residues. This CDR3 reads CASSTAGASLSGNTIYF. CDR3 coding DNA: TGCGCCAGCAGCACCGCGGGGGCTTCTCTCTCTGGAAACACCATATATTTT. Filled out from reference TRBV5-1 and TRBJ1-3, the complete variable domain reads KAGVTQTPRYLIKTRGQQVTLSCSPISGHRSVSWYQQTPGQGLQFLFEYFSETQRNKGNFPGRFSGRQFSNSRSEMNVSTLELGDSALYLCASSTAGASLSGNTIYFGEGSWLTVV.

The rearrangement joins TRBV10-3 to TRBJ1-2; TRBD1 matches at 7 bases. V trimming: 0 bases; J trimming: 8 bases; junction bases outside the gene matches: 6. There are 14 residues in the CDR3. CDR1 and CDR2 (germline): ENHRY, SYGVKD. CDR3 in amino acids: CAISESGGGEGYTF. Written as DNA, the CDR3 is TGTGCCATCAGTGAGTCCGGAGGGGGCGAAGGCTACACCTTC.

The chain recombines TRBV27 with TRBJ2-1, with D possibly matching TRBD2 (5 bases). The germline V and J ends were trimmed by 1 base and 3 bases, with 28 bases remaining between them. In germline, CDR1 is MNHEY, CDR2 SMNVEV (reference sequence). The length of the CDR3 is 21 residues. The CDR3 here is CASSLCDYRRALLSGYNEQFF. The CDR3 nucleotides read TGTGCCAGCAGTTTATGTGATTATCGGCGGGCTCTCCTTTCCGGCTACAATGAGCAGTTCTTC.

The rearrangement joins TRBV25-1 to TRBJ2-6; tentative D call: TRBD2 (7 bases). The ends were cut back, 5 bases at V and 0 bases at J, with 11 bases in the middle. Germline CDR1 reads MGHDK; CDR2 reads SYGVNS. The CDR3 extends over 16 amino acids. Written as DNA, the CDR3 is TGTGCCAGCAGTAGGGGGGGAGGCTCTGGGGCCAACGTCCTGACTTTC. It is translated as CASSRGGGSGANVLTF.

This CDR3 is CASSLGTGGNQPQHF. DNA of the CDR3: TGTGCCAGCAGTTTAGGGACAGGGGGAAATCAGCCCCAGCATTTT. The V call is TRBV28, the J call TRBJ1-5; 11 bases line up with TRBD1. V was clipped by 2 bases and J by 4 bases; unmatched bases: 1. This CDR3 region has 15 residues. Germline CDR1 is MDHEN and CDR2 is SYDVKM.

The V and J genes are TRBV7-8 and TRBJ1-4, with D perhaps matching TRBD1 (6 bases). Per germline, CDR1 SGHVS and CDR2 FQNEAQ. The ends were cut back, 1 base at V and 7 bases at J, with 13 bases in the middle. The CDR3 spans 15 residues. The CDR3 region is CASSLGIQGSEKLFF. Here the CDR3 DNA reads TGTGCCAGCAGCTTAGGAATCCAGGGGAGTGAAAAACTGTTTTTT.

The CDR3 spells CASRAGGGRAETQYF. CDR3 sequence (DNA): TGTGCCAGTAGGGCGGGTGGCGGGAGGGCAGAGACCCAGTACTTC. The chain joins TRBV19 to TRBJ2-5, with 9 positions matching TRBD2. The CDR3 extends over 15 amino acids. With 6 bases clipped from V and 4 bases from J, the junction kept 9 bases outside the gene matches. Germline V lookup: CDR1 LNHDA, CDR2 SQIVND (reference sequence).

The CDR3 loop reads CASSPLGTSGRDEQYF. The CDR3 DNA follows: TGTGCCAGCAGCCCCCTTGGGACTAGCGGGAGGGACGAGCAGTACTTC. This chain joins TRBV28 and TRBJ2-7; TRBD2 aligns across 16 bases. The CDR3 has 16 amino acids. V dropped 6 bases and J dropped 5; count of bases not matched to a gene: 7. From germline, CDR1 is MDHEN and CDR2 SYDVKM.

This clone was seen more than once but under ten times. The V and J genes are TRBV6-5 and TRBJ1-1, with a weak D call TRBD1 (6 bases). Deletions cut 6 bases from V and 0 bases from J, with 11 bases between. Germline values: CDR1 MNHEY, CDR2 SVGAGI. The CDR3 runs to 14 residues. The chain's CDR3 is CASRATGMNTEAFF. The CDR3 region has the DNA TGTGCCAGCAGAGCGACAGGAATGAACACTGAAGCTTTCTTT.

The chain uses TRBV19 and TRBJ2-1; 7 nucleotides align to TRBD2. The trim removed 5 bases at V and 6 bases at J, leaving 13 bases unmatched. This CDR3 contains 16 residues. Germline CDR1 reads LNHDA; CDR2 reads SQIVND (reference sequence). This CDR3 is CASSLGGSRTSNEQFF. In nucleotides, the CDR3 is TGTGCCAGTAGTCTCGGCGGGAGTAGAACTTCCAATGAGCAGTTCTTC.

This sequence joins TRBV2 and TRBJ2-5; possibly TRBD2 for D (6 bases). The CDR3 extends over 12 amino acids. CDR1 and CDR2 from the germline V gene are SNHLY and FYNNEI. Trimming shortened V by 6 bases and J by 4 bases, and 9 bases separated the two germline ends. CDR3 bases: TGTGCCAGCAGGCGGGATTTAGAGACCCAGTACTTC. Translation: CASRRDLETQYF. Filled out from reference TRBV2 and TRBJ2-5, the complete variable domain reads EPEVTQTPSHQVTQMGQEVILRCVPISNHLYFYWYRQILGQKVEFLVSFYNNEISEKSEIFDDQFSVERPDGSNFTLKIRSTKLEDSAMYFCASRRDLETQYFGPGTRLLVL.

This clone appeared many times. This rearrangement joins TRBV2 to TRBJ2-7; the D is unclear. Germline values: CDR1 SNHLY, CDR2 FYNNEI. CDR3 size: 16 residues. Trimming removed 1 base from V and 0 bases from J, with 13 bases in between. The CDR3 sequence is CASSEGEESYSYEQYF. The CDR3 bases are TGTGCCAGCAGTGAAGGAGAGGAGTCCTACTCCTACGAGCAGTACTTC.

J is TRBJ2-1 and V is TRBV5-1, with 10 positions matching TRBD2. Looked up from germline, CDR1 is SGHRS and CDR2 is YFSETQ. The junction had 6 bases not matched to a gene; V was cut back by 5 bases and J by 4 bases. The length of the CDR3 is 15 residues. The CDR3 DNA follows: TGCGCCAGCAGGTTAGCGGGAGGCTCTTACAATGAGCAGTTCTTC. It specifies CASRLAGGSYNEQFF. Full variable domain (rest looked up from reference TRBV5-1 and TRBJ2-1): KAGVTQTPRYLIKTRGQQVTLSCSPISGHRSVSWYQQTPGQGLQFLFEYFSETQRNKGNFPGRFSGRQFSNSRSEMNVSTLELGDSALYLCASRLAGGSYNEQFFGPGTRLTVL.

The chain combines TRBV10-1 with TRBJ1-1, with 10 bases fitting TRBD1. Germline CDR1 and CDR2: WNHNN and SYGVQD (reference sequence). Trimming removed 6 bases from V and 4 bases from J; junction bases left unmatched: 8. The CDR3 is 15 amino acids. Here the CDR3 reads CASSGTGVRGTEAFF. The CDR3 nucleotides are TGCGCCAGCAGCGGGACAGGGGTTAGGGGCACTGAAGCTTTCTTT.

The V call is TRBV18, the J call TRBJ1-5; unclear D gene. The germline CDR1 and CDR2 sequences are KGHSH and LQKENI. The V end lost 3 bases, the J end lost 1 base, and 10 bases lay between the germline ends. The CDR3 has 15 amino acids. Written as DNA, the CDR3 is TGTGCCAGCTCACCCGGCGGGGTAAGCAATCAGCCCCAGCATTTT. As protein: CASSPGGVSNQPQHF.

This rearrangement joins TRBV21-1 to TRBJ2-2; the D call of TRBD2 is as the table states it, not checked on the DNA. TRBV21-1 is listed as a pseudogene. The CDR3 sequence is 18 residues long. CDR3 sequence reads: CASSKDRRDPFDTGELFF. The CDR3 DNA follows: TGTGCCAGCAGCAAAGACAGGAGGGATCCCTTCGACACCGGGGAGCTGTTTTTT.

This clone was seen a single time. The V and J genes are TRBV4-1 and TRBJ1-2; the D is unclear. The V end lost 4 bases, the J end lost 2 bases, and 26 bases lay between the germline ends. Germline V gives CDR1 MGHRA, CDR2 YSYEKL. The CDR3 is 19 residues long. The chain's CDR3 is CASSRIFQPSPRQNYGYTF. The CDR3 nucleotides read TGCGCCAGCAGCCGAATATTCCAACCCTCACCCAGGCAAAACTATGGCTACACCTTC.

CDR3 in DNA: TGTGCCAGTAGTGCCGGACAGGGGACGAGCGAGCAGTACTTC. Translated, it gives CASSAGQGTSEQYF. The chain links TRBV19 to TRBJ2-7; 9 positions agree with TRBD1. Germline lookup yields CDR1 LNHDA and CDR2 SQIVND (reference sequence). Losses at the gene ends were 5 bases for V and 6 bases for J; bases not matched to a gene: 8. The CDR3 is 14 amino acids.

The CDR3 protein is CASSPEVGNTIYF. The DNA for the CDR3 is TGTGCCAGCAGCCCCGAGGTTGGAAACACCATATATTTT. The chain combines TRBV6-6 with TRBJ1-3; D is unresolved. Germline-derived CDR1 and CDR2 are MNHNY and SVGAGI (reference sequence). V was clipped by 6 bases and J by 3 bases, with 9 bases between them. The CDR3 extends over 13 amino acids.

The rearrangement joins TRBV3-1 (or the pseudogene TRBV3-2) to TRBJ2-2; 8 nucleotides agree with TRBD2. With 0 bases clipped from V and 4 bases from J, the junction kept 4 bases outside the gene matches. This CDR3 comprises 16 residues. Germline V gene sequence: CDR1 LGHDT, CDR2 YNNKEL (reference sequence). The CDR3 spells CASSQETSGGTGELFF. The CDR3 nucleotides are TGTGCCAGCAGCCAAGAAACAAGCGGGGGCACCGGGGAGCTGTTTTTT.

This chain uses TRBV5-8 with TRBJ2-3; 12 nucleotides match TRBD2. V dropped 3 bases and J dropped 6; count of bases not matched to a gene: 8. CDR1 SGHTS and CDR2 YDEGEE come from the germline V gene. The CDR3 is 16 amino acids. The CDR3 spells CASSSTSGSRGDTQYF. In DNA, the CDR3 is TGTGCCAGCAGCTCGACTAGCGGGAGTCGGGGTGATACGCAGTATTTT. Combining the CDR3 with reference TRBV5-8 and TRBJ2-3 gives the whole variable domain EAGVTQSPTHLIKTRGQQATLRCSPISGHTSVYWYQQALGLGLQFLLWYDEGEERNRGNFPPRFSGRQFPNYSSELNVNALELEDSALYLCASSSTSGSRGDTQYFGPGTRLTVL.